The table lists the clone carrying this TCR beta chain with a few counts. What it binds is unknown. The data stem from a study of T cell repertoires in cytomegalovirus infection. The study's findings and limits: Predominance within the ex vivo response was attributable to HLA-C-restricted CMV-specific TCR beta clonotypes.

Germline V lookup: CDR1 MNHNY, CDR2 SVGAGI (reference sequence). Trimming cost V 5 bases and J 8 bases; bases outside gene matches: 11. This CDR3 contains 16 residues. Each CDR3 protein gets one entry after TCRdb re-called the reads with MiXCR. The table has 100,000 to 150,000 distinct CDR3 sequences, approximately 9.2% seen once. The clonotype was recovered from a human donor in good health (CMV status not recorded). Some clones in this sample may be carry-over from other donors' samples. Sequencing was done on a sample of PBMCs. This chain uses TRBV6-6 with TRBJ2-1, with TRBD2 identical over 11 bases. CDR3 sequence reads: CASSLLGGLAAYEQFF. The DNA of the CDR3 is TGTGCCAGCAGTCTCCTCGGGGGACTAGCGGCGTATGAGCAGTTCTTC.